These T cell receptor beta chains were read from a single sample in a study of control samples from healthy donors and cancer patients. Produced via immunoSEQ multiplex PCR; TCRdb's table is partial and in-frame only. Here the sample spans roughly 190,000 clones, 91% being singletons. Sequenced sample: blood. Receptors were obtained from a woman in her twenties or thirties in good health. Each CDR3 is given with its conserved first and last residue. The D gene is left open where the match is weak. Rows give clone size only sometimes, using once, few, many, or a class for an expanded clone.

d_gene	v_gene	abundance	j_gene	CDR3nt	CDR3aa
-	TRBV3-1/TRBV3-2	once	TRBJ1-1	TGTGCCAGCAGCCCCAGGGTAGGCACTGAAGCTTTCTTT	CASSPRVGTEAFF
-	TRBV5-6	-	TRBJ1-2	TGTGCCAGCAGCTTGTGGACAGCTAACTATGGCTACACCTTC	CASSLWTANYGYTF
TRBD2	TRBV7-7	-	TRBJ2-1	TGTGCCAGCAGCCCCGGGACTAGCGGGGGGGGGTCCTACAATGAGCAGTTCTTC	CASSPGTSGGGSYNEQFF
-	TRBV3-1/TRBV3-2	-	TRBJ2-7	TGTGCCAGCAGCCAACAGGACTACGAGCAGTACTTC	CASSQQDYEQYF
-	TRBV5-1	once	TRBJ1-6	TGCGCCAGCAGCTTGGCCGGGAGCTCCTATAATTCACCCCTCCACTTT	CASSLAGSSYNSPLHF
TRBD1	TRBV7-8	-	TRBJ1-4	TGTGCCAGCAGCCCCAGAAGACAGGGCGGAGAAAAACTGTTTTTT	CASSPRRQGGEKLFF
TRBD2	TRBV9	-	TRBJ2-1	TGTGCCAGCAGCACCTCTAGCGGGAGGGGGAATGAGCAGTTCTTC	CASSTSSGRGNEQFF
TRBD2	TRBV15	-	TRBJ2-2	TGTGCCACCAGCCAACGGGACTATTCGACCGGGGAGCTGTTTTTT	CATSQRDYSTGELFF
TRBD2	TRBV29-1	-	TRBJ2-7	TGCAGCGCCAAAGCGGGGACGACCTACGAGCAGTACTTC	CSAKAGTTYEQYF
TRBD1	TRBV5-8	-	TRBJ1-5	TGTGCCAGCAGCCCGGACAGGGGTCGTGGCAATCAGCCCCAGCATTTT	CASSPDRGRGNQPQHF
TRBD2	TRBV6-5	-	TRBJ2-3	TGTGCCAGCACTAGCGGGAGGGACACAGATACGCAGTATTTT	CASTSGRDTDTQYF
-	TRBV27	-	TRBJ1-5	TGTGCCAGCAGATCAAGGGGGACTCAGCCCCAGCATTTT	CASRSRGTQPQHF
-	TRBV7-9	-	TRBJ2-7	TGTGCCAGCAGCTTGGGGGCCTACTCCTACGAGCAGTACTTC	CASSLGAYSYEQYF